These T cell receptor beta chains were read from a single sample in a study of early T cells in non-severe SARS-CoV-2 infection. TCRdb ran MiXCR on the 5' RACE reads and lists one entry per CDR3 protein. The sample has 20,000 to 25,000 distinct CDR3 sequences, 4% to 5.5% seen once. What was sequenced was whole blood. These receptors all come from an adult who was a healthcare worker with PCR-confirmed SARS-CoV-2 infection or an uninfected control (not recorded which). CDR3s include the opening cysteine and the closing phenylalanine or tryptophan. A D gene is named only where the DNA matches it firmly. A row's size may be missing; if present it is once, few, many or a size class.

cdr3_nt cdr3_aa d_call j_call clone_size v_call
TGTGCCAGCAGTACCGTTCGGTGGTCACCCCTCCACTTT CASSTVRWSPLHF NA TRBJ1-6 few TRBV14
TGTGCCAGCACCCTCAGTAGACTTGGAAACACCATATATTTT CASTLSRLGNTIYF NA TRBJ1-3 NA TRBV11-2
TGTGCCAGCAGCCCGACAGGGGGGCCCTCCTATGGCTACACCTTC CASSPTGGPSYGYTF TRBD1 TRBJ1-2 few TRBV2
TGTGCCAGCAGCCCTACCCGGAGCTCTGGAAACACCATATATTTT CASSPTRSSGNTIYF NA TRBJ1-3 many TRBV14
TGTGCCAGCAGCTTAAGGACATCGGCTGAAGCTTTCTTT CASSLRTSAEAFF NA TRBJ1-1 NA TRBV7-3
TGTGCCAGCAGTGAAGCTCTGAAGGGACCAGAACAGTTTCAGATAACCACTGAAGCTTTCTTT CASSEALKGPEQFQITTEAFF NA TRBJ1-1 few TRBV6-1
TGTGCCGGACGGGGGGTCACAATAGGGAACACTGAAGCTCTCTTT CAGRGVTIGNTEALF NA TRBJ1-1 NA TRBV6-6
TGTGCCACCCCCGGTGGGGCCAACGTCCTGACTTTC CATPGGANVLTF NA TRBJ2-6 medium-sized TRBV24-1
TGTGCCAGCTCACCACCCCTCACGGACGAGCAGTACTTC CASSPPLTDEQYF NA TRBJ2-7 many TRBV18
TGTGCCAGCAGCGTAGATGGCGGGGGTACAGATACGCAGTATTTT CASSVDGGGTDTQYF TRBD2 TRBJ2-3 many TRBV9
TGCAGTGCCCTGGGCAGGACAGGGGGGAGTGAGCAGTTCTTC CSALGRTGGSEQFF TRBD1 TRBJ2-1 many TRBV20-1
TGTGCCAGCAGTTACTCCTCCAGGGGGAACACTGAAGCTTTCTTT CASSYSSRGNTEAFF NA TRBJ1-1 many TRBV6-5
TGTGCCAGCAGCTTGGAGGGTGTGGCCACTGAAGCTTTCTTT CASSLEGVATEAFF NA TRBJ1-1 many TRBV5-4
TGTGCCAGCAGACCACAGGGGGATGAAAGTGGCTACACCTTC CASRPQGDESGYTF TRBD1 TRBJ1-2 many TRBV28
TGTGCCAGCAGCCCAAGGGCCTATGGCTACACCTTC CASSPRAYGYTF NA TRBJ1-2 many TRBV6-5
TGCAGCGTTCAACCAAGGACTACGAACACCGGGGAGCTGTTTTTT CSVQPRTTNTGELFF NA TRBJ2-2 many TRBV29-1
TGTGCCAGCTCACCCGTAGGGGGTGATGGCTACACCTTC CASSPVGGDGYTF NA TRBJ1-2 few TRBV18
TGTGCCAGCAACCCTGGACAGGGGTTAGGTGGCTACACCTTC CASNPGQGLGGYTF TRBD1 TRBJ1-2 NA TRBV6-1
TGTGCCAGCAGCTTAGACGGGGCCACAGGGTACGAGCAGTACTTC CASSLDGATGYEQYF NA TRBJ2-7 few TRBV7-3
TGTGCCAGCAGCACACCCACAGATACGCAGTATTTT CASSTPTDTQYF NA TRBJ2-3 few TRBV11-2
TGTGCCAGCACCCGGACTAGCGGGACCTTCACAGATACGCAGTATTTT CASTRTSGTFTDTQYF TRBD2 TRBJ2-3 many TRBV6-1
TGTGCCAGCTCACCCAGGCCGGGACAGGGTAACACTGAAGCTTTCTTT CASSPRPGQGNTEAFF TRBD1 TRBJ1-1 many TRBV18
TGTGCCACCAGTGATCCGGATGGGGGAGAAGCTTTCTTT CATSDPDGGEAFF NA TRBJ1-1 few TRBV24-1
TGTGCCAGCAGTGAAGGGGGACTAGCGGGAGGAATGGCCACCGGGGAGCTGTTTTTT CASSEGGLAGGMATGELFF TRBD2 TRBJ2-2 many TRBV2
TGTGCCAGCAGGCCTACAGGGGGCGGAAATGAGCAGTTCTTC CASRPTGGGNEQFF TRBD1 TRBJ2-1 NA TRBV7-2
TGTGCCAGCAGACCCGGACAGCGGGGCACCGGGGAGCTGTTTTTT CASRPGQRGTGELFF NA TRBJ2-2 many TRBV2
TGCAGTGCGGGACGGACAGGGGATGGGTACACTGAAGCTTTCTTT CSAGRTGDGYTEAFF TRBD1 TRBJ1-1 few TRBV20-1
TGTGCCAGCAGTCGATCAGGGGGTGAAGCTTTCTTT CASSRSGGEAFF TRBD1 TRBJ1-1 NA TRBV27
TGTGCCAGCAGTACTTGGACAGGGGGTGTGAATACGCAGTATTTT CASSTWTGGVNTQYF TRBD1 TRBJ2-3 NA TRBV2
TGTGCCAGCAGTGAGGCCCCAGGAGCGGGGGGAATGAAAGTTAGGAGCTCCTACAATGAGCAGTTCTTC CASSEAPGAGGMKVRSSYNEQFF TRBD2 TRBJ2-1 many TRBV6-1
TGCAGTGCTAGAATCCGGGACCCAGTGGATTCACCCCTCCACTTT CSARIRDPVDSPLHF NA TRBJ1-6 many TRBV20-1
TGCAGCGTTGGAGAGAGGCCCAATGAAAAACTGTTTTTT CSVGERPNEKLFF NA TRBJ1-4 NA TRBV29-1
TGTGCCAGCAGCTATACCCGGGACAGGAGTCGCTACACCTTC CASSYTRDRSRYTF TRBD1 TRBJ1-2 many TRBV7-9
TGTGCCAGCAGTGAACCCACTGAAGCTTTCTTT CASSEPTEAFF NA TRBJ1-1 many TRBV6-1
TGTGCCAGCAGTGCCCGGGACTCTCGGGCAGATACGCAGTATTTT CASSARDSRADTQYF NA TRBJ2-3 many TRBV2
TGTGCCAGCAGTTACACCAGGGATGGGGGCTACACCTTC CASSYTRDGGYTF NA TRBJ1-2 many TRBV6-6
TGTGCCAGCAGTGACCCCCGGGGGGGAGCATATGGCTACACCTTC CASSDPRGGAYGYTF NA TRBJ1-2 many TRBV2